The T cell receptor (beta chain) under discussion was sequenced for a study of T cells in Graves' hyperthyroidism and ophthalmopathy. Amplification yielded TCR beta CDR3 regions, with RNA transcripts as the source. The study used the HTBI primer set for a first-round RT-PCR of the TCR CDR3. TCRdb used MiXCR to reprocess the multiplex PCR reads, holding one entry per CDR3 protein. The sample consists of approximately 690,000 distinct CDR3 sequences, 20% of them appearing once. Ten or more counts support this clonotype. This CDR3 is built from 15 residues. V was clipped by 4 bases and J by 2 bases, with 14 bases between them. CDR1 is MDHEN and CDR2 is SYDVKM in the germline V gene.

The sequence derives from a man aged 30-40 years with Graves' ophthalmopathy. Material for sequencing was blood. The rearrangement links TRBV28 to TRBJ2-5, with TRBD1 as a possible D gene (6 bases). CDR3 region: CASSSFRTAQETQYF. The CDR3 DNA sequence: TGTGCCAGCAGTTCCTTCAGGACAGCACAAGAGACCCAGTACTTC.